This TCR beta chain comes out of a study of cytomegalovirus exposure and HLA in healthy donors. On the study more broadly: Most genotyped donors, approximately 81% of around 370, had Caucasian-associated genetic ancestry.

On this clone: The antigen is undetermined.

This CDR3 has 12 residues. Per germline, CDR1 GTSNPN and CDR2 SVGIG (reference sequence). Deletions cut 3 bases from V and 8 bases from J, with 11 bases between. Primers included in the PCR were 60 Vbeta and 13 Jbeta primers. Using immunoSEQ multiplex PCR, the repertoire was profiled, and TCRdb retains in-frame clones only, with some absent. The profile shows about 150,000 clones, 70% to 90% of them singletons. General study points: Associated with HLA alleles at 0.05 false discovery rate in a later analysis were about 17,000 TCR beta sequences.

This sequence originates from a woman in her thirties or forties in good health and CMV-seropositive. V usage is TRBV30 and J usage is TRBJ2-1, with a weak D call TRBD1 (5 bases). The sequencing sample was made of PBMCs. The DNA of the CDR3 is TGTGCCTGGAGCCCCCAGGGCTATGAGCAGTTCTTC. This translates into CAWSPQGYEQFF.